This T cell receptor beta chain appears in the sequencing data of a study of blood T cell repertoires in COVID-19. This study enrolled people aged 18 to 89 from about 24 US geographic areas. Generated by immunoSEQ multiplex PCR, the TCRdb table keeps only in-frame clones and is missing some. Here the sample spans about 130,000 clones, around 80% being singletons. The CDR3 has 16 amino acids. V was pared by 1 base and J by 2 bases, with 9 bases between. Germline assignment: CDR1 SNHLY and CDR2 FYNNEI. The sequence was collected from a man in his forties with acute COVID-19. Sequencing input: PBMCs or T cells enriched from blood (not recorded which). J is TRBJ2-6 and V is TRBV2, with a weak D call TRBD2 (5 bases). CDR3 bases: TGTGCCAGCAGTGAAGGGGAGCTGGCTGGGGCCAACGTCCTGACTTTC. Protein: CASSEGELAGANVLTF.